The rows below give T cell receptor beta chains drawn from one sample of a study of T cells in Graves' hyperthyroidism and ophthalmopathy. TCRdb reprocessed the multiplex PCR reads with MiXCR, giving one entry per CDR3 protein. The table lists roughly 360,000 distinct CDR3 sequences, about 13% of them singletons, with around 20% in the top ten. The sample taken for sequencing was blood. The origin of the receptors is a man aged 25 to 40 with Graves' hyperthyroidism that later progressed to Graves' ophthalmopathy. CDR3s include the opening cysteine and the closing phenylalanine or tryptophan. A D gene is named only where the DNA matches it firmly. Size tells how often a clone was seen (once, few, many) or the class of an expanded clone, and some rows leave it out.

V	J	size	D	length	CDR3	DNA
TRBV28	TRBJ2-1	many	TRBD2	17	CASISGGAPAAYNEQFF	TGTGCCAGCATCAGCGGGGGGGCCCCTGCCGCCTACAATGAGCAGTTCTTC
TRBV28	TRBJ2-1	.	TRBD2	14	CASSSGLAGTEQFF	TGTGCCAGCAGTTCCGGACTAGCGGGGACCGAGCAGTTCTTC
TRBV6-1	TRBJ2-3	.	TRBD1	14	CASRDSGSTDTQYF	TGTGCCAGCCGGGACAGCGGATCCACAGATACGCAGTATTTT
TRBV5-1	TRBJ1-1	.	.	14	CASSLDRPNTESFF	TGTGCCAGCAGCTTGGACCGACCGAACACTGAATCTTTCTTT
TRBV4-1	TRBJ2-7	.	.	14	CASSPTRGVSEQYF	TGCGCCAGCAGCCCTACGAGGGGGGTAAGCGAGCAGTACTTC
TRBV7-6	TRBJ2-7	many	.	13	CASSTQWGYEQYF	TGTGCCAGCAGCACCCAGTGGGGCTACGAGCAGTACTTC
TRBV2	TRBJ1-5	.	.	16	CASSTWDFWADQPQHF	TGTGCCAGCAGTACCTGGGACTTCTGGGCCGATCAGCCCCAGCATTTT
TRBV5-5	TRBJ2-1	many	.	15	CASSLTGLGTNEQFF	TGTGCCAGCAGCCTGACGGGGTTAGGGACCAATGAGCAGTTCTTC
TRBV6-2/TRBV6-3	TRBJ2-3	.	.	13	CASSYHTTDTQYF	TGTGCCAGCAGTTACCATACCACAGATACGCAGTATTTT
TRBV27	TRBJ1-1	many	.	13	CASSFGSGSEAFF	TGTGCCAGCAGTTTTGGGAGTGGCAGCGAAGCTTTCTTT
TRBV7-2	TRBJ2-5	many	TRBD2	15	CASSLGGGIQETQYF	TGTGCCAGCAGTTTAGGCGGGGGGATCCAAGAGACCCAGTACTTC
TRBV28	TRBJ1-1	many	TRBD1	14	CASRRRGYDTEAFF	TGTGCCAGCAGACGCAGGGGGTACGACACTGAAGCTTTCTTT
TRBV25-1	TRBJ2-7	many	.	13	CASSVGKPYEQYF	TGTGCCAGCAGTGTGGGCAAACCCTACGAGCAGTACTTC
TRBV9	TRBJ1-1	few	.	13	CASSVVVSTEAFF	TGTGCCAGCAGCGTAGTGGTAAGCACTGAAGCTTTCTTT
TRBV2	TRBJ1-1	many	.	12	CASSWSRAEAFF	TGTGCCAGCAGTTGGTCCAGAGCTGAAGCTTTCTTT
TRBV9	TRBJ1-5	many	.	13	CASSADSNQPQHF	TGTGCCAGCAGCGCGGATAGCAATCAGCCCCAGCATTTT
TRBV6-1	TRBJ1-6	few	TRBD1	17	CASNFDRASSYNSPLHF	TGTGCCAGCAACTTCGACAGGGCGAGCTCCTATAATTCACCCCTCCACTTT
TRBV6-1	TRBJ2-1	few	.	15	CASSDRGLSYNEQFF	TGTGCCAGCAGTGACAGGGGTTTATCCTACAATGAGCAGTTCTTC